This T cell receptor (beta chain) emerged from a study of PD-1 blockade in mismatch repair-deficient tumors. Overall study context: Patients had about 13 mismatch repair-deficient cancer types and were previously treated and progressing.

After removal of 1 base from V and 5 bases from J, the junction contained 7 bases not matched to a gene. This CDR3 is built from 16 residues. Germline V gene sequence: CDR1 MGHDK, CDR2 SYGVNS. Profiled with immunoSEQ multiplex PCR; TCRdb holds only in-frame clones, not every one. The table shows about 66,000 clones, with roughly 80% occurring only once. The chain recombines TRBV25-1 with TRBJ2-2; 7 bases are a match to TRBD1. The clonotype was recovered from an adult with mismatch repair-deficient cancer. Material: peripheral blood, obtained 2 weeks after starting pembrolizumab. Here the CDR3 reads CASSEFAQGSTGELFF. CDR3 bases: TGTGCCAGCAGTGAATTCGCACAGGGGAGTACCGGGGAGCTGTTTTTT.